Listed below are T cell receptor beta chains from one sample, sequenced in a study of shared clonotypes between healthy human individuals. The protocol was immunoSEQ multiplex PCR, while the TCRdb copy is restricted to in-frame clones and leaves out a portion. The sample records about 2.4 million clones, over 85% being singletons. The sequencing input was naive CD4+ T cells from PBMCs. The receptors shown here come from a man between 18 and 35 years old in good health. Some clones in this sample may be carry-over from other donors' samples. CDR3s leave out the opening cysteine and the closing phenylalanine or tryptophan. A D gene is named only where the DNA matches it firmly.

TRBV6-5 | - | ASGTGGANVLT
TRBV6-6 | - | ASSRGAVAHNSEQY
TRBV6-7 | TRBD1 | ASSYSVGQGANTEAF
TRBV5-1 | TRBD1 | ASSWGDRRSRANEKLF
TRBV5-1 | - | ASSTRQNTDTQY
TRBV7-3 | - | ASSLRRIGTGELF
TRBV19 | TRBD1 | ASTTGGRETQY
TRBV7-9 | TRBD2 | ASSLLAGVEEQY
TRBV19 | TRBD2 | ASRRASSGLAEQF
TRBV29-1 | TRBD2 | SVFDGGASDTQY
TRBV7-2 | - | ASSAWGAADTQY
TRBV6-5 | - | ASSSRTGRGYT